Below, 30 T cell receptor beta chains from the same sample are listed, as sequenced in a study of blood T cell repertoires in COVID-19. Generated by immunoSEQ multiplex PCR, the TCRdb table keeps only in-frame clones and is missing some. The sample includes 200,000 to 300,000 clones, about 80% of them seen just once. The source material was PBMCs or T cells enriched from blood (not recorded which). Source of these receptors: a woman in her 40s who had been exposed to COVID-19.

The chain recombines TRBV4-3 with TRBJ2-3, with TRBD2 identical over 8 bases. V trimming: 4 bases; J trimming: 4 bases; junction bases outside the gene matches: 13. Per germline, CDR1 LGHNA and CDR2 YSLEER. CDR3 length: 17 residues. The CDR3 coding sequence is TGCGCCAGCAGCCTCTCCGCAACGGGGGGGCGGGCAGATACGCAGTATTTT. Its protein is CASSLSATGGRADTQYF.

CDR3 protein: CASSRGLAGVPYEQYF. CDR3 bases: TGTGCCAGCAGCAGGGGACTAGCGGGGGTTCCGTACGAGCAGTACTTC. The chain links TRBV7-8 to TRBJ2-7; 14 bases are shared with TRBD2. The CDR3 consists of 16 residues. The junction had 7 bases not matched to a gene; V was cut back by 5 bases and J by 4 bases. From germline, CDR1 is SGHVS and CDR2 FQNEAQ.

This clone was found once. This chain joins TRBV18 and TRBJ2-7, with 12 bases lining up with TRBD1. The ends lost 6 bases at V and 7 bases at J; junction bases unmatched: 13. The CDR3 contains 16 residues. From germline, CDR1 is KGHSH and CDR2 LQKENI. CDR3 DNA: TGTGCCAGCTCGTCGTTCCGGGACAGGGGGCGTTGGGAGCAGTACTTC. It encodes CASSSFRDRGRWEQYF.

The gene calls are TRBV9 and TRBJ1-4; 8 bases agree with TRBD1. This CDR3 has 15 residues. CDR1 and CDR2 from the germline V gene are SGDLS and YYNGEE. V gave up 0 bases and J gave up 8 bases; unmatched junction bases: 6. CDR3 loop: CASSVEDRAGEKLFF. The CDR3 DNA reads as TGTGCCAGCAGCGTAGAGGACAGGGCGGGCGAAAAACTGTTTTTT.

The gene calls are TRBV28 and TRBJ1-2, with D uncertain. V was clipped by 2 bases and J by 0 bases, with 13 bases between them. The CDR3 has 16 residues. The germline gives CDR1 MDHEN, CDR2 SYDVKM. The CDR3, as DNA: TGTGCCAGCAGTTTAACAGTTTCATTATCTAACTATGGCTACACCTTC. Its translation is CASSLTVSLSNYGYTF.

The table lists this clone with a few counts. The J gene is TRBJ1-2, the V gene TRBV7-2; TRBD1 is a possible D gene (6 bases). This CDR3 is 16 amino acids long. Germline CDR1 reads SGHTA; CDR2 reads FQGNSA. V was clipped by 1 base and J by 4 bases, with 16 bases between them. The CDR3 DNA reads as TGTGCCAGCAGCTTAGTTGCAGGGGTCGACCTCTATGGCTACACCTTC. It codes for CASSLVAGVDLYGYTF.

CDR3 in DNA: TGTGCCAGCAGCTTAACAGGGGGCGCCGACCTCTATGGCTACACCTTC. Translating gives CASSLTGGADLYGYTF. This sequence joins TRBV7-3 and TRBJ1-2; TRBD1 matches 7 bases. With V trimmed by 0 bases and J by 4 bases, 8 bases remained unmatched. There are 16 residues in the CDR3. Per the germline V gene, CDR1 is SGHTA and CDR2 is FQGTGA.

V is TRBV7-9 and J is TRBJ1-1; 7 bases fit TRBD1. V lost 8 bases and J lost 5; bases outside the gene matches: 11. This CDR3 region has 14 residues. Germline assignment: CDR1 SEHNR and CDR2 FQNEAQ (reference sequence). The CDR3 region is CASGTVMSGTEAFF. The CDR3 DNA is TGTGCCAGCGGGACAGTTATGTCCGGGACTGAAGCTTTCTTT.

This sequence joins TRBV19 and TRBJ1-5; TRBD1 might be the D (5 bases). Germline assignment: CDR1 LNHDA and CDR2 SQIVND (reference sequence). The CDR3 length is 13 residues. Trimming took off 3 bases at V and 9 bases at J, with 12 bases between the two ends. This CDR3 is CASSMKGRGPQHF. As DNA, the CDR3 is TGTGCCAGTAGTATGAAAGGGAGGGGGCCCCAGCATTTT.

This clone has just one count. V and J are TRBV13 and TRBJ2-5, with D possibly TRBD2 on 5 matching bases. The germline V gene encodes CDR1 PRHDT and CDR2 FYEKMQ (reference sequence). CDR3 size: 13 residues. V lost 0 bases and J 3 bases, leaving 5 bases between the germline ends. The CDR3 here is CASSLGGKETQYF. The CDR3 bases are TGTGCCAGCAGCTTAGGCGGGAAAGAGACCCAGTACTTC.

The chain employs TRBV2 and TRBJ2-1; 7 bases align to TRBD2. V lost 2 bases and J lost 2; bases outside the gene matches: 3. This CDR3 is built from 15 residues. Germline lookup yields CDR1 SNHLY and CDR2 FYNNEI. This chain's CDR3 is CASSEWGGAYNEQFF. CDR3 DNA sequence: TGTGCCAGCAGTGAATGGGGGGGGGCCTACAATGAGCAGTTCTTC.

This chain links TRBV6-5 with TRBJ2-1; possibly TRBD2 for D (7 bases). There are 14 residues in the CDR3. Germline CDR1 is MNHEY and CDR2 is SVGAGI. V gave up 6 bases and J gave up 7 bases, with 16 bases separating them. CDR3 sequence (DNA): TGTGCCAGCAGACGGGGGGCCTCCATAAATGAGCAGTTCTTC. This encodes CASRRGASINEQFF.

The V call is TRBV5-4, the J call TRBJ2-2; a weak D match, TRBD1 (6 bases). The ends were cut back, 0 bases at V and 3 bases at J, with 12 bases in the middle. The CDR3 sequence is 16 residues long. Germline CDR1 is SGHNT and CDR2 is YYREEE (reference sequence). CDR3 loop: CASSLGDTRDTGELFF. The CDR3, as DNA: TGTGCCAGCAGCTTGGGGGACACCAGAGACACCGGGGAGCTGTTTTTT.

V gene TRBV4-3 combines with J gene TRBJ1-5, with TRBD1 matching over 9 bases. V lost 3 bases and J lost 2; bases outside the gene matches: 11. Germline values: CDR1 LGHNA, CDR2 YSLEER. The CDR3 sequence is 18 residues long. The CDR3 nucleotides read TGCGCCAGCAGCCAGGCTACGGGACAGGGTTCTGGCAATCAGCCCCAGCATTTT. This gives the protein CASSQATGQGSGNQPQHF.

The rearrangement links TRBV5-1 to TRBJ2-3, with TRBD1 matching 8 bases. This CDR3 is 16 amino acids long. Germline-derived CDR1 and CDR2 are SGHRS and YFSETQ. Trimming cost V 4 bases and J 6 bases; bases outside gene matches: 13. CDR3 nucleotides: TGCGCCAGCAGCCGAAATCCAGGGGGCCCTGGGGATACGCAGTATTTT. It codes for CASSRNPGGPGDTQYF.

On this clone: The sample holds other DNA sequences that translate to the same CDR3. Here the CDR3 DNA reads TGCAGCGTTGAAGGACAGGGCTACGAGCAGTACTTC. Its protein is CSVEGQGYEQYF. This sequence joins TRBV29-1 and TRBJ2-7; 7 bases align to TRBD1. With V trimmed by 1 base and J by 3 bases, 0 bases remained unmatched. Per the germline V gene, CDR1 is SQVTM and CDR2 is ANQGSEA. CDR3 length: 12 amino acids.

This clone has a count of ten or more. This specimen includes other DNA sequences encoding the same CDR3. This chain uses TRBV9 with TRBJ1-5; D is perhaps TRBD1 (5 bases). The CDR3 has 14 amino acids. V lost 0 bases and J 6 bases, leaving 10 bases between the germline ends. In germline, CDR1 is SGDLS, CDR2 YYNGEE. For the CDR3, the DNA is TGTGCCAGCAGCGTAGGTCAGGGAGGTCAGCCCCAGCATTTT. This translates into CASSVGQGGQPQHF. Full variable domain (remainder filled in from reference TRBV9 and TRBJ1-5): DSGVTQTPKHLITATGQRVTLRCSPRSGDLSVYWYQQSLDQGLQFLIQYYNGEERAKGNILERFSAQQFPDLHSELNLSSLELGDSALYFCASSVGQGGQPQHFGDGTRLSIL.

In DNA, the CDR3 is TGCGCCAGCAGCCCCAGCCAAACAGAGATCTACGAGCAGTACTTC. Protein: CASSPSQTEIYEQYF. This chain connects TRBV5-1 to TRBJ2-7; the D is unclear. CDR3 length: 15 residues. V lost 4 bases to trimming and J lost 3 bases, with 17 bases between them. The germline V gene encodes CDR1 SGHRS and CDR2 YFSETQ.

The CDR3 nucleotides are TGTGCCAGCAGTGCCACCCTAGCGGGGGGGCAAGATACGCAGTATTTT. Translation: CASSATLAGGQDTQYF. The V gene is TRBV6-1, the J gene TRBJ2-3; 12 nucleotides agree with TRBD2. The J segment lost 5 bases and the V segment lost 4 bases, leaving 7 bases of the junction unmatched. This CDR3 is 16 amino acids long. In germline, CDR1 is MNHNS, CDR2 SASEGT.

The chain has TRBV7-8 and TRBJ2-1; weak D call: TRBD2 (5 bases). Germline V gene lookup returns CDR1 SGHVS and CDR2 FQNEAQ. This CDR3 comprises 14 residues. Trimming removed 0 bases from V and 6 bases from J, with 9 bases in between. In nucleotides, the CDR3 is TGTGCCAGCAGCTTAGCCGGGATTGTCAATGAGCAGTTCTTC. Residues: CASSLAGIVNEQFF. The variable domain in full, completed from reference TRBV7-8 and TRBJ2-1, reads GAGVSQSPRYKVAKRGQDVALRCDPISGHVSLFWYQQALGQGPEFLTYFQNEAQLDKSGLPSDRFFAERPEGSVSTLKIQRTQQEDSAVYLCASSLAGIVNEQFFGPGTRLTVL.

DNA for the CDR3: TGTGCCAGCAGTCGGACTAGCGGGGTCACCGGGGAGCTGTTTTTT. Amino acid sequence: CASSRTSGVTGELFF. The J gene is TRBJ2-2, the V gene TRBV6-5, with 12 bases that match TRBD2. Germline V CDR1 and CDR2: MNHEY, SVGAGI. The CDR3 totals 15 residues. The ends lost 5 bases at V and 4 bases at J; junction bases unmatched: 2.

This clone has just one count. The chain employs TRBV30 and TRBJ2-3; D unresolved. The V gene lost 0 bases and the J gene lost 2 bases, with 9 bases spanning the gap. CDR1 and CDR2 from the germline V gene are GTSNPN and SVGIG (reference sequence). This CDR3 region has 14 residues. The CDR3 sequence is CAWSVGYLTDTQYF. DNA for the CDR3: TGTGCCTGGAGTGTGGGCTACCTCACAGATACGCAGTATTTT.

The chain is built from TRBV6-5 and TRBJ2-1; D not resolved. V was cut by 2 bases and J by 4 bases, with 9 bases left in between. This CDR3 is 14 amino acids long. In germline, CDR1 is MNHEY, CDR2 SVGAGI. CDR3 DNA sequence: TGTGCCAGCAGTTACCGGGTAGAATACAATGAGCAGTTCTTC. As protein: CASSYRVEYNEQFF.

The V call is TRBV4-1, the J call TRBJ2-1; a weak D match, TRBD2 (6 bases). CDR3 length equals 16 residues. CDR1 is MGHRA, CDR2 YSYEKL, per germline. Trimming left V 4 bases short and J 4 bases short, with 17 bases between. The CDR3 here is CASSRGGDWDYNEQFF. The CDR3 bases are TGCGCCAGCAGCCGGGGTGGGGACTGGGATTACAATGAGCAGTTCTTC.

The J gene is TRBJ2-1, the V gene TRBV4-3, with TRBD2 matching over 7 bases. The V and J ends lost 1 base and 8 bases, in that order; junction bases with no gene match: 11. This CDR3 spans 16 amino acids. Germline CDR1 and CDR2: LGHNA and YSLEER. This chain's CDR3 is CASSQVWGGSRDEQFF. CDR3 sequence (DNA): TGCGCCAGCAGCCAAGTCTGGGGGGGATCAAGGGATGAGCAGTTCTTC.

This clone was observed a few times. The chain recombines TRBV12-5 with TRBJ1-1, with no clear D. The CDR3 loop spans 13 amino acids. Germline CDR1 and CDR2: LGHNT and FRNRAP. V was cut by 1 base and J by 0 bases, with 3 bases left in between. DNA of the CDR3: TGTGCTAGTGGTTTGGGCGTGAACACTGAAGCTTTCTTT. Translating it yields CASGLGVNTEAFF.

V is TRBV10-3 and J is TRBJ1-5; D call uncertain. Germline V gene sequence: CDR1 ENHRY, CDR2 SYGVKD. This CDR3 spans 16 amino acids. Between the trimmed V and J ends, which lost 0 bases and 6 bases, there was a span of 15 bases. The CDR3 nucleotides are TGTGCCATCAGTGAGTCGACTCCGCTTATAGGTCAGCCCCAGCATTTT. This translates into CAISESTPLIGQPQHF.

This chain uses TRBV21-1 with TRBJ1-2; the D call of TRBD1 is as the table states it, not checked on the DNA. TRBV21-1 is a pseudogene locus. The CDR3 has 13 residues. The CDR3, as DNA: TGTGCCAGCATTTGGGACAGTAACTATGGCTACACCTTC. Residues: CASIWDSNYGYTF.

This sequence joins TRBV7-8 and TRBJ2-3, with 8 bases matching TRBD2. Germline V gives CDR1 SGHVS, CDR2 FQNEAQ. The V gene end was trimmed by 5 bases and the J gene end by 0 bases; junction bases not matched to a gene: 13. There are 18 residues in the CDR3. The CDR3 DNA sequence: TGTGCCAGCAGCCGCGCGAGGTCCGGGACTAGAAGCACAGATACGCAGTATTTT. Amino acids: CASSRARSGTRSTDTQYF.

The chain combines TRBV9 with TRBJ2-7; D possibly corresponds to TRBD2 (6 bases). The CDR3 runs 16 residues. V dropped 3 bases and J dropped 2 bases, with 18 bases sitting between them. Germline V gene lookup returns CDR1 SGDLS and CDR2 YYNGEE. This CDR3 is CASSAHPGTSTYEQYF. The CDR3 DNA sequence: TGTGCCAGCAGCGCGCACCCCGGGACTTCTACCTACGAGCAGTACTTC. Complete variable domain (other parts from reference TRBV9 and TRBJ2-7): DSGVTQTPKHLITATGQRVTLRCSPRSGDLSVYWYQQSLDQGLQFLIQYYNGEERAKGNILERFSAQQFPDLHSELNLSSLELGDSALYFCASSAHPGTSTYEQYFGPGTRLTVT.